This T cell receptor (beta chain) was recovered during a study of shared clonotypes between healthy human individuals (dated by TCRdb to about 2020). Describing the broader study: A couple of women and a few men aged 18 to 49 years were included in the cohort. To estimate repertoire size and how much clonotype sharing occurs between individuals, the study deeply sequenced the blood TCR repertoires of roughly 5 healthy adults. Different laboratories and diverse techniques were used to prepare libraries and sequence TCR repertoires, to increase sequencing depth and limit assay-specific biases. Leukapheresis yielded between about 0.8 and 9.5 billion PBMCs per donor. On the study overall, not on this receptor specifically: The genetic and exposure-history diversity represented was limited by the small number of donors. Pairwise subsampling indicated that sequencing depth was expected to affect the degree of clonotype sharing among donors. Sampling was restricted to blood, and TCR repertoires in tissue are likely to differ from TCR repertoires in blood.

The donors were healthy, HIV-negative adults who had no recently reported acute infections or vaccinations. Every donor was a Caucasian adult living in Nashville, Tennessee, USA. For unsorted samples, about 90 million PBMCs were counted and genomic DNA was extracted with the QIAamp DNA Blood Mini kit. Blood was obtained by leukapheresis, after which PBMCs were separated by Ficoll-Histopaque density gradient centrifugation and cryopreserved in liquid nitrogen vapor phase. This clone was observed at least ten times. Its antigen specificity is not known. Per-nucleotide qualities are absent, and no much larger clonotype sits a single base away. Compared with germline, V lacks 7 bases and J lacks 5 bases; bases without a gene match: 7. Reading the germline V gene (reference sequence) gives CDR1 MNHNY and CDR2 SVGAGI. From the cysteine through the phenylalanine, the CDR3 covers 14 amino acids. This entry keeps only the CDR3 DNA: 42 bases, framed from base 1.

Using the deep immunoSEQ assay, multiplex PCR amplified TCR CDR3 regions from genomic DNA. Genomic DNA extracted from each cell subset was distributed evenly over all wells of several immunoSEQ 96-well plates, and each plate served as one replicate. Each replicate PCR for unsorted PBMC received around 330 ng genomic DNA, equal to about 30,000 T cell genomes. Genomic DNA from unsorted PBMC was sequenced over ten immunoSEQ deep assay plates. The purified libraries were quantified using a Qubit 3.0 fluorometer, sized with a Bioanalyzer 2100, and then quantified again using the KAPA Library Quantification kit. Each immunoSEQ 96-well plate was sequenced on its own single-read 150-cycle Illumina NextSeq 550 flow cell. Under the source paper's analysis protocol: Because the immunoSEQ output held only junctional sequences and lacked quality scores, the filtering could not match the filtering applied to full-length reads. To assign V/J genes and CDR3, sequences were annotated using PyIR, a Python wrapper for IgBLAST v1.9, with IMGT germline references. Reads were removed for weak V/J assignments (E-value above 1e-6), missing CDR3, stop codons, out-of-frame junctions, or ambiguous translated residues. A V3J clonotype was defined by an identical inferred V gene, J gene, and CDR3 amino acid sequence. The percentage overlap between two repertoires was calculated by dividing the number of shared unique clonotypes by the size of the smaller repertoire. RTK rarefaction, the Chao1 estimator, and Recon v2.1 estimates of unobserved clonotypes were used to assess repertoire richness. Here the immuneACCESS table is served through TCRdb, limited to in-frame sequences with V and J called. Missing clones are a known gap in these copies; in checked studies unresolved V genes cover under half, and the rest lacks a known reason. That table supplies the V and J calls and clone size; D and trimming were determined from the DNA. Present in this sample are some 510,000 clones, 75% to 85% of which were seen just once. The ten largest make up 10% to 15% of the sample.

The chain was built from TRBV6-6 and TRBJ1-5; 8 bases in the junction line up with TRBD1. This clonotype was sampled from a woman aged 35 to 49 in good health. Some clones in this sample may be carry-over from other donors' samples. Specimen: PBMCs. The DNA sequence is given as TGTGCCAGCACCCTACAGGGGGATGATCAGCCCCAGCATTTT. Its protein reads: CASTLQGDDQPQHF.